One sample yielded the 6 T cell receptor beta chains listed below, sequenced in a study of OX40 agonist ivuxolimab in advanced cancers. Profiled with immunoSEQ multiplex PCR; TCRdb holds only in-frame clones, not every one. This sample has 60,000 to 80,000 clones; about 85% occur once, and the top ten carry 5.5% to 7.5%. The sample in question was CD4+ or CD8+ T cells sorted from blood, obtained in a trial of the OX40 agonist ivuxolimab. The receptors derive from an adult with an advanced solid tumor such as melanoma, head and neck, liver or kidney cancer.

This chain joins TRBV7-9 and TRBJ1-4; TRBD1 is a possible D gene (5 bases). V shed 8 bases and J shed 5 bases, with 15 bases lying between them. Per the germline V gene, CDR1 is SEHNR and CDR2 is FQNEAQ (reference sequence). This CDR3 is 14 amino acids long. The CDR3 sequence is CASFRDGGNEKLFF. The CDR3 DNA sequence: TGTGCCAGCTTTCGGGATGGGGGAAATGAAAAACTGTTTTTT.

This chain uses TRBV5-6 with TRBJ1-5, with a possible D match to TRBD1 (6 bases). The V gene's germline CDR1 is SGHDT and CDR2 YYEEEE. The CDR3 has 14 residues. V dropped 4 bases and J dropped 3 bases, with 11 bases sitting between them. Written as DNA, the CDR3 is TGTGCCAGCAGCCTTCAGGGGATCAATCAGCCCCAGCATTTT. It encodes CASSLQGINQPQHF. The full variable domain, rest sourced from reference TRBV5-6 and TRBJ1-5, is DAGVTQSPTHLIKTRGQQVTLRCSPKSGHDTVSWYQQALGQGPQFIFQYYEEEERQRGNFPDRFSGHQFPNYSSELNVNALLLGDSALYLCASSLQGINQPQHFGDGTRLSIL.

The rearrangement links TRBV5-1 to TRBJ1-1; TRBD1 matches 9 bases. This CDR3 region has 14 residues. The trim removed 5 bases at V and 6 bases at J, leaving 8 bases unmatched. CDR1 and CDR2 (germline): SGHRS, YFSETQ. The CDR3 loop is CASRKQGARPEAFF. The CDR3, as DNA: TGCGCCAGCAGGAAACAGGGGGCGCGGCCTGAAGCTTTCTTT.

The V call is TRBV5-1, the J call TRBJ2-3; no clear D gene. The V end lost 0 bases, the J end lost 2 bases, and 10 bases lay between the germline ends. The germline V gene has CDR1 SGHRS and CDR2 YFSETQ. The CDR3 totals 15 residues. The CDR3 reads CASSLATRNTDTQYF. The CDR3 nucleotides read TGCGCCAGCAGCTTGGCCACGAGGAACACAGATACGCAGTATTTT.

The CDR3 DNA follows: TGTGCCAGCAGCTTAATCCCGACTAGCGGGAGGACGAGTGAGCAGTTCTTC. It is translated as CASSLIPTSGRTSEQFF. The rearrangement uses TRBV7-3 and TRBJ2-1, with TRBD2 matching over 13 bases. This CDR3 region has 17 residues. V gave up 1 base and J gave up 9 bases; unmatched junction bases: 9. Looked up from germline, CDR1 is SGHTA and CDR2 is FQGTGA.

This rearrangement joins TRBV14 to TRBJ1-1; D call uncertain. With 2 bases removed from V and 1 base from J, the gap between germline ends came to 8 bases. Germline CDR1 SGHDN, CDR2 FVKESK. The CDR3 contains 14 residues. CDR3 in DNA: TGTGCCAGCAGCCAAAGTTTCAGGAACACTGAAGCTTTCTTT. Amino acids: CASSQSFRNTEAFF.